The 22 T cell receptor beta chains reported below all come from one sample, sequenced in a study of response to subunit inactivated influenza vaccine. TCRdb re-called the RT-PCR reads with MiXCR, one entry per CDR3 protein. The sample records 400,000 to 650,000 distinct CDR3 sequences, approximately 7.8% being singletons. The sequencing here drew on PBMCs from blood, taken about 23 months after vaccination. The receptors shown here come from a man between 50 and 69 years old who received an inactivated influenza vaccine.

This clonotype has ten or more counts. This sequence joins TRBV5-5 and TRBJ2-3; possible D gene TRBD1, 6 bases. The V gene lost 4 bases and the J gene lost 3 bases, with 9 bases spanning the gap. Per the germline V gene, CDR1 is SGHKS and CDR2 is YYEKEE (reference sequence). The CDR3 is 13 residues long. The CDR3 sequence is CASSPGQTDTQYF. The CDR3 DNA reads TGTGCCAGCAGCCCTGGACAGACAGATACGCAGTATTTT. The variable domain in full, with the rest retrieved from reference TRBV5-5 and TRBJ2-3, is DAGVTQSPTHLIKTRGQQVTLRCSPISGHKSVSWYQQVLGQGPQFIFQYYEKEERGRGNFPDRFSARQFPNYSSELNVNALLLGDSALYLCASSPGQTDTQYFGPGTRLTVL.

This clonotype was seen a handful of times. The V call is TRBV6-5, the J call TRBJ2-3; weak D call: TRBD2 (6 bases). Germline CDR1 reads MNHEY; CDR2 reads SVGAGI. This CDR3 spans 14 amino acids. The V end was cut by 2 bases, the J end by 8 bases, with 14 bases between. CDR3: CASSYPGRGATQYF. CDR3 bases: TGTGCCAGCAGTTACCCAGGTCGCGGGGCTACGCAGTATTTT.

The chain recombines TRBV6-2 or TRBV6-3 with TRBJ2-1; 9 nucleotides match TRBD2. V was clipped by 5 bases and J by 6 bases; unmatched bases: 14. Germline values: CDR1 MNHEY, CDR2 SVGEGT. The CDR3 runs to 17 residues. CDR3: CASSGASGLARPNEQFF. The DNA of the CDR3 is TGTGCCAGCAGTGGCGCGTCCGGACTAGCGAGACCCAATGAGCAGTTCTTC.

The chain uses TRBV20-1 and TRBJ2-3; TRBD1 agrees at 7 bases. This CDR3 contains 15 residues. Per germline, CDR1 DFQATT and CDR2 SNEGSKA (reference sequence). V was clipped by 6 bases and J by 6 bases; unmatched bases: 15. CDR3 bases: TGCAGTGCAAGAAGGGACAGTCGTTATTGGGATACGCAGTATTTT. The encoded protein is CSARRDSRYWDTQYF.

This clonotype was recorded a few times. The chain uses TRBV14 and TRBJ2-7, with D perhaps matching TRBD1 (5 bases). The length of the CDR3 is 15 residues. Germline V lookup: CDR1 SGHDN, CDR2 FVKESK. Trimming removed 0 bases from V and 5 bases from J, with 14 bases in between. CDR3 residues: CASSQEWGRNHEQYF. The CDR3 nucleotides are TGTGCCAGCAGCCAAGAATGGGGCCGCAATCACGAGCAGTACTTC. The full variable domain, its missing parts supplied by reference TRBV14 and TRBJ2-7, is EAGVTQFPSHSVIEKGQTVTLRCDPISGHDNLYWYRRVMGKEIKFLLHFVKESKQDESGMPNNRFLAERTGGTYSTLKVQPAELEDSGVYFCASSQEWGRNHEQYFGPGTRLTVT.

This clonotype was counted at least ten times. The chain has TRBV27 and TRBJ2-7; TRBD1 agrees at 10 bases. This CDR3 region has 14 residues. The V gene's germline CDR1 is MNHEY and CDR2 SMNVEV (reference sequence). The ends lost 7 bases at V and 4 bases at J; junction bases unmatched: 7. CDR3 bases: TGTGCCAGCATACGGACAGGGGGGGGTTACGAGCAGTACTTC. Its protein is CASIRTGGGYEQYF.

With respect to this clonotype: This could be a read error, since a much larger clone is one nucleotide away. The chain links TRBV27 to TRBJ1-5; D might be TRBD1 (5 bases). This CDR3 is 14 amino acids long. The germline CDR1 and CDR2 sequences are MNHEY and SMNVEV (reference sequence). V was shortened by 7 bases and J by 2 bases, with 12 bases between the two germline ends. The CDR3 spells CASIFGGGNQPQHF. The CDR3 nucleotides are TGTGCCAGCATTTTCGGAGGGGGCAATCAGCCCCAGCATTTT.

In this sample, this clonotype turned up many times. The chain is built from TRBV4-2 and TRBJ2-1; tentatively, D is TRBD2 (6 bases). This CDR3 has 15 residues. Germline CDR1 reads LGHNA; CDR2 reads YNFKEQ. Trimming took 0 bases from V and 9 from J, leaving 15 bases between them. In nucleotides, the CDR3 is TGTGCCAGCAGCCAAGATCCTGGAGGGCCTGGTGAGCAGTTCTTC. Translation: CASSQDPGGPGEQFF.

The V call is TRBV20-1, the J call TRBJ2-5, with 7 bases identical to TRBD2. The V and J ends lost 7 bases and 3 bases, in that order; junction bases with no gene match: 11. This CDR3 spans 14 amino acids. The germline V gene has CDR1 DFQATT and CDR2 SNEGSKA (reference sequence). As DNA, the CDR3 is TGCAGTGTTCGCCGGGAGCGGGGAAAAGAGACCCAGTACTTC. It translates to CSVRRERGKETQYF.

The chain couples TRBV3-1 to TRBJ2-1; D ambiguous. The CDR3 runs 15 residues. Germline V lookup: CDR1 LGHDT, CDR2 YNNKEL (reference sequence). Trimming pared 0 bases from V and 10 bases from J, leaving 16 bases between. This chain's CDR3 is CASSQDSSLAREQFF. The CDR3 region has the DNA TGTGCCAGCAGCCAAGATAGCTCCCTCGCCCGGGAGCAGTTCTTC.

This clonotype came up many times. The CDR3 region has the DNA TGTGCCAGCAGCTTATATGCTAGCGGGAGCTCCTACGAGCAGTACTTC. This sequence encodes CASSLYASGSSYEQYF. The chain links TRBV11-2 to TRBJ2-7; 10 nucleotides match TRBD2. This CDR3 region has 16 residues. Germline-derived CDR1 and CDR2 are SGHAT and FQNNGV. V dropped 2 bases and J dropped 0; count of bases not matched to a gene: 4.

At least ten counts were recorded for this clonotype. J is TRBJ1-5 and V is TRBV3-1; no firm D call. Germline loops: CDR1 LGHDT, CDR2 YNNKEL (reference sequence). V lost 5 bases and J 7 bases, leaving 12 bases between the germline ends. The CDR3 length is 13 residues. The CDR3 bases are TGTGCCAGCAGCTCTACCCCCGGGCAGCCCCAGCATTTT. Residues: CASSSTPGQPQHF.

This chain joins TRBV6-1 and TRBJ2-5; 8 positions match TRBD1. With 5 bases clipped from V and 4 bases from J, the junction kept 12 bases outside the gene matches. Germline-derived CDR1 and CDR2 are MNHNS and SASEGT. This CDR3 has 16 amino acids. CDR3 coding DNA: TGTGCCAGCAGTCCCGGACAGGGTGTTCTTCTAGAGACCCAGTACTTC. It encodes CASSPGQGVLLETQYF.

The CDR3 DNA reads TGCAGCGTTGAGGGACAGCCACGGAACACTGAAGCTTTCTTT. Encoded protein: CSVEGQPRNTEAFF. V gene TRBV29-1 combines with J gene TRBJ1-1; TRBD1 matches at 7 bases. CDR1 SQVTM and CDR2 ANQGSEA come from the germline V gene. With 3 bases clipped from V and 1 base from J, the junction kept 5 bases outside the gene matches. CDR3 length: 14 amino acids.

The chain employs TRBV5-1 and TRBJ2-7; no reliable D call. The length of the CDR3 is 15 residues. The V gene's germline CDR1 is SGHRS and CDR2 YFSETQ. Trimming stripped 4 bases from V and 7 bases from J, with 21 bases between. CDR3 in DNA: TGCGCCAGCAGCCAGGACGGATCCCAAAAATGGGAGCAGTACTTC. Its translation is CASSQDGSQKWEQYF.

The V and J genes are TRBV12-3 or TRBV12-4 and TRBJ1-2, with D possibly TRBD1 on 6 matching bases. The CDR3 contains 11 residues. The ends were cut back, 3 bases at V and 10 bases at J, with 9 bases in the middle. The CDR3 loop is CASSLWGAYTF. The CDR3 DNA sequence: TGTGCCAGCAGTTTGTGGGGGGCCTACACCTTC.

This clonotype came up many times. The chain joins TRBV29-1 to TRBJ2-1; D not resolved. From germline, CDR1 is SQVTM and CDR2 ANQGSEA. With 5 bases removed from V and 7 bases from J, the gap between germline ends came to 6 bases. The CDR3 is 10 residues long. The CDR3 DNA is TGCAGCGTTTTAAGTAATGAGCAGTTCTTC. Translating gives CSVLSNEQFF.

This clonotype was counted only a few times. V usage is TRBV5-1 and J usage is TRBJ1-2; 7 positions match TRBD1. Germline V gives CDR1 SGHRS, CDR2 YFSETQ. The J segment lost 5 bases and the V segment lost 4 bases, leaving 5 bases of the junction unmatched. The CDR3 runs to 13 residues. CDR3 loop: CASSNDRDYGYTF. The DNA of the CDR3 is TGCGCCAGCAGCAACGACAGGGATTATGGCTACACCTTC.

This clonotype was counted at least ten times. The genes are TRBV10-3 and TRBJ2-7; 7 bases align to TRBD2. The J segment lost 2 bases and the V segment lost 5 bases, leaving 9 bases of the junction unmatched. Germline CDR1 and CDR2: ENHRY and SYGVKD. CDR3 length: 15 amino acids. The CDR3 loop reads CAISPVGGRPYEQYF. CDR3 in DNA: TGTGCCATCAGTCCTGTGGGAGGGCGACCCTACGAGCAGTACTTC.

This clonotype occurred once. Since a much larger clone is just one base distant, this may be a read error. V usage is TRBV20-1 and J usage is TRBJ2-7; TRBD2 matches 8 bases. Germline assignment: CDR1 DFQATT and CDR2 SNEGSKA (reference sequence). The CDR3 runs to 16 residues. DNA for the CDR3: TGCTGTGCTAGTTCGTTAGCGGGATACTCTACCTACGAGCAGTACTTC. Translated: CCASSLAGYSTYEQYF.

This clonotype was seen ten or more times. This chain links TRBV28 with TRBJ2-7; 9 positions agree with TRBD2. J gave up 5 bases and V 8 bases, and 16 bases lay outside the gene matches. The germline CDR1 and CDR2 sequences are MDHEN and SYDVKM. The CDR3 spans 16 residues. The CDR3 here is CASVSPAGGASNEQYF. The CDR3 DNA reads TGTGCCAGCGTCTCACCTGCGGGGGGGGCATCCAACGAGCAGTACTTC.

This clonotype was detected many times. V gene TRBV12-3 or TRBV12-4 combines with J gene TRBJ1-2; 7 positions agree with TRBD1. The V gene end was trimmed by 6 bases and the J gene end by 4 bases; junction bases not matched to a gene: 5. There are 13 residues in the CDR3. The CDR3 coding sequence is TGTGCCAGCAGCCTACAGGGGATCTATGGCTACACCTTC. This translates into CASSLQGIYGYTF.